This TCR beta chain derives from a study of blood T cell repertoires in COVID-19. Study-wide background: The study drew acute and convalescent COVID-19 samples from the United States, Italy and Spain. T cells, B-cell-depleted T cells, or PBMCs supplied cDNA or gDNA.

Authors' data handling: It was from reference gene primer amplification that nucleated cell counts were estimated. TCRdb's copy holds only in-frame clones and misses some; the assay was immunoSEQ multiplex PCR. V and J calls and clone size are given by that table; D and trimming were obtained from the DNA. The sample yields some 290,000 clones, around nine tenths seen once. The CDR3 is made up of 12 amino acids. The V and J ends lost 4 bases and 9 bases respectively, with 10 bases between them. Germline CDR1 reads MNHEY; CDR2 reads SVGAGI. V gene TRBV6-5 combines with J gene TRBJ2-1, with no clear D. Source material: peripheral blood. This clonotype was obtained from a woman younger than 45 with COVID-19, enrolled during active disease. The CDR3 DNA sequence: TGTGCCAGCAGTTCCCAGTCGGGTGAGCAGTTCTTC. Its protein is CASSSQSGEQFF.